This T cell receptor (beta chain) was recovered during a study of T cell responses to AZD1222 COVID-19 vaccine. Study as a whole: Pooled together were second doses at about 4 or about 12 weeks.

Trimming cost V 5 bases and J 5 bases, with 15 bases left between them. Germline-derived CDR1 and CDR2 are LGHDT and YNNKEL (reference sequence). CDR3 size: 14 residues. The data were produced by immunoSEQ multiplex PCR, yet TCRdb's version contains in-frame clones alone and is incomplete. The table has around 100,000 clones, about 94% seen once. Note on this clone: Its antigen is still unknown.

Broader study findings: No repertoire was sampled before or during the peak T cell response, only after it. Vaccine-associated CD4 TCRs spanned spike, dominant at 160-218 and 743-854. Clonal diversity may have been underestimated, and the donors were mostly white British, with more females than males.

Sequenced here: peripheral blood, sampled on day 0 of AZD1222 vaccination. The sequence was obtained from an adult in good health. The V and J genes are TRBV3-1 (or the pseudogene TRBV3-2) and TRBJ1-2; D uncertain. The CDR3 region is CASSAGRRLYGYTF. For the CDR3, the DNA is TGTGCCAGCAGCGCCGGGAGGAGGTTATATGGCTACACCTTC.